This T cell receptor (beta chain) was captured by sequencing in a study of T cells in Graves' hyperthyroidism and ophthalmopathy. Findings and caveats of the study: Also found in blood were most expanded thyroid clonotypes above 0.001.

RNA transcripts gave rise to amplified TCR beta CDR3 regions. With the HTBI primer set, the TCR CDR3 went through a first round of RT-PCR. One entry per CDR3 protein results from TCRdb running MiXCR on the multiplex PCR reads. The data show roughly 240,000 distinct CDR3 sequences, almost 25% seen once. This clonotype was recorded many times. Its cognate antigen is unknown. The ends were cut back, 1 base at V and 0 bases at J, with 6 bases in the middle. CDR3 length equals 14 residues. Germline V gene data show CDR1 as LGHDT and CDR2 as YNNKEL (reference sequence). This receptor was taken from a woman in her thirties or forties with Graves' ophthalmopathy. V is TRBV3-1 and J is TRBJ1-1; no reliable D call. The sequencing input was blood. The CDR3 is CASSQGVMNTEAFF. DNA of the CDR3: TGTGCCAGCAGCCAAGGTGTTATGAACACTGAAGCTTTCTTT. Using reference TRBV3-1 and TRBJ1-1 for the parts outside the CDR3, the full variable domain is DTAVSQTPKYLVTQMGNDKSIKCEQNLGHDTMYWYKQDSKKFLKIMFSYNNKELIINETVPNRFSPKSPDKAHLNLHINSLELGDSAVYFCASSQGVMNTEAFFGQGTRLTVV.